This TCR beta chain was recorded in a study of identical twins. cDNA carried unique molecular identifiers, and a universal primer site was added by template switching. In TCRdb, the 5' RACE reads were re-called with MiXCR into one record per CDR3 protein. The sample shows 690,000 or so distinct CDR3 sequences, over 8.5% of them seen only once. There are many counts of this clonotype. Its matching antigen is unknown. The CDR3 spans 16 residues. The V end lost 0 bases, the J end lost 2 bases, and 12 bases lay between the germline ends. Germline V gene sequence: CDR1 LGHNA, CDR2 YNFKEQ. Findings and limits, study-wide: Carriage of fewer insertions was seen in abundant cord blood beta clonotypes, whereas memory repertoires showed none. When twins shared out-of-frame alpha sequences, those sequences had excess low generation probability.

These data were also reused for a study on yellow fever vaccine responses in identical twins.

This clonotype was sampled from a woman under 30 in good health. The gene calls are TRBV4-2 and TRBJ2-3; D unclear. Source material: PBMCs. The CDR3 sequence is CASSQDPHGATDTQYF. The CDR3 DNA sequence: TGTGCCAGCAGCCAAGATCCGCACGGTGCCACAGATACGCAGTATTTT.